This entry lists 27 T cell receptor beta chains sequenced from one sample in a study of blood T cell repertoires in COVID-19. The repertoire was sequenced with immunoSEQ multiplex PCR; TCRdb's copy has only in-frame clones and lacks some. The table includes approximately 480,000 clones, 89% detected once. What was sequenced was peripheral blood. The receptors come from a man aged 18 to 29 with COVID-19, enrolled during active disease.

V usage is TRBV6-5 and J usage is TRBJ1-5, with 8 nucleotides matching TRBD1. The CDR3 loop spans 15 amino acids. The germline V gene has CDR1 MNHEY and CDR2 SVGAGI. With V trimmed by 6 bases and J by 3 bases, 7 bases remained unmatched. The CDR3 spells CASRSTGGYNQPQHF. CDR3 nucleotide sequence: TGTGCCAGCAGAAGTACAGGGGGATACAATCAGCCCCAGCATTTT.

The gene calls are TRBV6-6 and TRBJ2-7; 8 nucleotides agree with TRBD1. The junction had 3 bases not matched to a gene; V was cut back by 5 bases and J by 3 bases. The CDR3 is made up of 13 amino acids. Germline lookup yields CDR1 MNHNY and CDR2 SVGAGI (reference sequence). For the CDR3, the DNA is TGTGCCAGCAGTGCGGACAGGGTCTACGAGCAGTACTTC. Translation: CASSADRVYEQYF.

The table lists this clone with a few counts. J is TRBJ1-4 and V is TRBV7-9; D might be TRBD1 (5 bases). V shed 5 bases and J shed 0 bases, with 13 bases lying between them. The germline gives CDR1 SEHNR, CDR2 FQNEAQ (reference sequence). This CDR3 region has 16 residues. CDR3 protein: CASSPDRTSTNEKLFF. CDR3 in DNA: TGTGCCAGCAGCCCCGACAGAACTTCAACTAATGAAAAACTGTTTTTT.

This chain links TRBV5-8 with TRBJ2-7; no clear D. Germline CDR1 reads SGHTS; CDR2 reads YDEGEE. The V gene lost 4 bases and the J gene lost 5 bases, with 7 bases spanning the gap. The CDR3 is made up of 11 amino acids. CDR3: CASSPLHEQYF. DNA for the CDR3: TGTGCCAGCAGCCCCCTCCACGAGCAGTACTTC.

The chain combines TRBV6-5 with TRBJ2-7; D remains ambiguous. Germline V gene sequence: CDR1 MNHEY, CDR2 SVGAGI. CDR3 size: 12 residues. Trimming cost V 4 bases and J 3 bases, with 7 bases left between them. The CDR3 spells CASSLSYYEQYF. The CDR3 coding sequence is TGTGCCAGCAGTTTATCGTACTACGAGCAGTACTTC.

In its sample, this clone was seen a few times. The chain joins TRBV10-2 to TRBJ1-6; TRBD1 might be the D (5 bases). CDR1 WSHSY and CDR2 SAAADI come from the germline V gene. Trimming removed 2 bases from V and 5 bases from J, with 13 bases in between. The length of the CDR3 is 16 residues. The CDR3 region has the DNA TGCGCCAGCAGTGAGAGGAAGGGGACTGATAATTCACCCCTCCACTTT. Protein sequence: CASSERKGTDNSPLHF.

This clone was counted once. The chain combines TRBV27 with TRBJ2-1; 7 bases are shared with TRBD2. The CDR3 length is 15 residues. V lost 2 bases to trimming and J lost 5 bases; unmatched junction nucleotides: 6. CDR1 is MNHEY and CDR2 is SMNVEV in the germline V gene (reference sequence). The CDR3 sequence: CASSLIRGEDNEQFF. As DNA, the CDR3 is TGTGCCAGCAGTTTAATACGGGGGGAGGACAATGAGCAGTTCTTC.

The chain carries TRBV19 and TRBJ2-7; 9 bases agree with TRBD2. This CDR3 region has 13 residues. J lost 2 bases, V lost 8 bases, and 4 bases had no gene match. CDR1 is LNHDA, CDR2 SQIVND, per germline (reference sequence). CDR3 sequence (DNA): TGTGCCAGTCCTAGCGGGATAACCTACGAGCAGTACTTC. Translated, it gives CASPSGITYEQYF.

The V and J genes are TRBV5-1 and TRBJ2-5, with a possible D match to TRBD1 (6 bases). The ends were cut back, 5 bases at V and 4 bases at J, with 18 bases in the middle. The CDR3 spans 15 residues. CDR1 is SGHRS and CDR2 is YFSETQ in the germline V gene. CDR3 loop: CASSWLGRGGETQYF. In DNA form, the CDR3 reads TGCGCCAGCAGTTGGCTGGGGAGAGGGGGAGAGACCCAGTACTTC.

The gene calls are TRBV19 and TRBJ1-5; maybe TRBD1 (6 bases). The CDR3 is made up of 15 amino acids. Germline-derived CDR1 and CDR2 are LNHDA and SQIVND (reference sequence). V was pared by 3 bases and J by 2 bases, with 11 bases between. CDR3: CASSIAAGGNQPQHF. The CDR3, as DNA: TGTGCCAGTAGTATCGCCGCAGGGGGCAATCAGCCCCAGCATTTT.

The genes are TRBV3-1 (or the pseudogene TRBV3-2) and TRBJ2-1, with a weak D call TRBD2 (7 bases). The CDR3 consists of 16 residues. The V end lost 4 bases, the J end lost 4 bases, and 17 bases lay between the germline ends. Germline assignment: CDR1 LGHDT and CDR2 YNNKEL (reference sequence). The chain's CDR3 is CASSLLAAGAYNEQFF. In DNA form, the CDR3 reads TGTGCCAGCAGCCTTTTAGCTGCGGGGGCTTACAATGAGCAGTTCTTC.

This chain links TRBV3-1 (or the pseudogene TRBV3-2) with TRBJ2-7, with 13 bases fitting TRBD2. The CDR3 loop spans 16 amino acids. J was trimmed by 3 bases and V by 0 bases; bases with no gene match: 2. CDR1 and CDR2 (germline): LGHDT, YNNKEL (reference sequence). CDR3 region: CASSQDRTSGSYEQYF. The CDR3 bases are TGTGCCAGCAGCCAAGATCGGACTAGCGGGAGCTACGAGCAGTACTTC.

CDR3 loop: CATSDFDRDRGPKALDSPLHF. The CDR3 nucleotides read TGTGCCACCAGTGATTTCGACCGGGACAGGGGACCAAAGGCCCTCGATTCACCCCTCCACTTT. The rearrangement links TRBV24-1 to TRBJ1-6; TRBD1 matches 10 bases. V was clipped by 1 base and J by 8 bases; unmatched bases: 19. Germline CDR1 is KGHDR and CDR2 is SFDVKD. The length of the CDR3 is 21 residues.

The chain's CDR3 is CASSLERGATEAFF. The CDR3 DNA reads TGTGCCAGCAGCTTAGAGCGCGGGGCCACTGAAGCTTTCTTT. This chain connects TRBV11-3 to TRBJ1-1; D possibly corresponds to TRBD1 (5 bases). The CDR3 spans 14 residues. Trimming left V 0 bases short and J 4 bases short, with 9 bases between. From germline, CDR1 is SGHNT and CDR2 YENEEA.

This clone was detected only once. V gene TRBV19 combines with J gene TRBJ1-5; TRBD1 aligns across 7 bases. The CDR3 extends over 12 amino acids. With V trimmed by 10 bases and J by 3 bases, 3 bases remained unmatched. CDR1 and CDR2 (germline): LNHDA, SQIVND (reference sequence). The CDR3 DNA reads TGTGCCACCAGGGGGAACAATCAGCCCCAGCATTTT. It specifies CATRGNNQPQHF.

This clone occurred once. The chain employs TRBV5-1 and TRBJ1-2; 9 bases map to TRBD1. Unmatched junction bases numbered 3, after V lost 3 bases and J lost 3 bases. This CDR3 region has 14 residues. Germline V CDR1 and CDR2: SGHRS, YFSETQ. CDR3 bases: TGCGCCAGCAGCTACAGGGGGCAATACTATGGCTACACCTTC. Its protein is CASSYRGQYYGYTF.

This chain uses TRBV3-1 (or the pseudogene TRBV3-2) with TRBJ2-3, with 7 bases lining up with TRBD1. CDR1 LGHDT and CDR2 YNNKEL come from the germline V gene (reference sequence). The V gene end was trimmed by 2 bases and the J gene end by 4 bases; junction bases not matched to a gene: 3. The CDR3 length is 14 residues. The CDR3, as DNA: TGTGCCAGCAGCCAAAATACAGGGGCAGATACGCAGTATTTT. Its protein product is CASSQNTGADTQYF.

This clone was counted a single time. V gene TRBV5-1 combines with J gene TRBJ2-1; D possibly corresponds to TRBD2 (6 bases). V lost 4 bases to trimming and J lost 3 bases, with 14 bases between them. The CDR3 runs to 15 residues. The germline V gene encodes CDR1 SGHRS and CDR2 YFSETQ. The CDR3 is CASSHRDFDYNEQFF. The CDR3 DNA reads TGCGCCAGCAGCCACCGGGACTTTGACTACAATGAGCAGTTCTTC.

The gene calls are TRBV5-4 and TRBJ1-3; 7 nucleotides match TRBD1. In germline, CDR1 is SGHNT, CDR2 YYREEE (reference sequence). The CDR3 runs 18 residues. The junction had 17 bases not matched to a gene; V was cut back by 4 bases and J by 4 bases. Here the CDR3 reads CASSARNPWDSSGNTIYF. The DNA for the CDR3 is TGTGCCAGCAGCGCACGAAACCCATGGGACAGCTCCGGAAACACCATATATTTT.

The CDR3 coding sequence is TGTGCCACCAGTGATTTGTCCCCGGGACAGGGGTGGAATGAGCAGTTCTTC. It is translated as CATSDLSPGQGWNEQFF. This chain connects TRBV24-1 to TRBJ2-1, with TRBD1 matching 10 bases. J gave up 7 bases and V 0 bases, and 8 bases lay outside the gene matches. From germline, CDR1 is KGHDR and CDR2 SFDVKD. The CDR3 runs 17 residues.

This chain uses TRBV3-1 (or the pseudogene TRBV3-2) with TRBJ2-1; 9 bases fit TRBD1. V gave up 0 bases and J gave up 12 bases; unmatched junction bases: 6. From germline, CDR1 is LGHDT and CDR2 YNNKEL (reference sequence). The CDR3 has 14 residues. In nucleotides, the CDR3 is TGTGCCAGCAGCCAAGATTGGGACAGGGTAAGGCAGTTCTTC. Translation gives CASSQDWDRVRQFF.

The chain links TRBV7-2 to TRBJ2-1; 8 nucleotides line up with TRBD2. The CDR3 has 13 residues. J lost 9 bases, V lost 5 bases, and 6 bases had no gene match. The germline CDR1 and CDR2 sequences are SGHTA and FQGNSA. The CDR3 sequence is CASSPTGGPEQFF. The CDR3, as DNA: TGTGCCAGCAGCCCTACGGGGGGGCCTGAGCAGTTCTTC.

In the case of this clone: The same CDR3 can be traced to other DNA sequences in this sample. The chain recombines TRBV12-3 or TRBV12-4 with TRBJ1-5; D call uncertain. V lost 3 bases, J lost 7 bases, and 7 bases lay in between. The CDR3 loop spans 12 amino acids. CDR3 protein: CASSFSGQPQHF. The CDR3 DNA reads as TGTGCCAGCAGTTTTTCAGGACAGCCCCAGCATTTT.

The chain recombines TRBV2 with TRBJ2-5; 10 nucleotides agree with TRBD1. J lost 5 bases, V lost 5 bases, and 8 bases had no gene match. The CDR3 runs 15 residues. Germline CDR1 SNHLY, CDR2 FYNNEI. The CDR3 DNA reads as TGTGCCAGCAGTATTAGACAGGGGGCCGGCGAGACCCAGTACTTC. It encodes CASSIRQGAGETQYF.

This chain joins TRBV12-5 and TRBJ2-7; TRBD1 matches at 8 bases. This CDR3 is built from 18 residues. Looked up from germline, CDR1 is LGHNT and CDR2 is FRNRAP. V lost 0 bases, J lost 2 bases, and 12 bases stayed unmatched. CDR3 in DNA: TGTGCTAGTGGTTTGGTCCTTGGTGGGGACAGGTCAACCTACGAGCAGTACTTC. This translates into CASGLVLGGDRSTYEQYF. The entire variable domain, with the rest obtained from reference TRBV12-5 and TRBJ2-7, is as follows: DARVTQTPRHKVTEMGQEVTMRCQPILGHNTVFWYRQTMMQGLELLAYFRNRAPLDDSGMPKDRFSAEMPDATLATLKIQPSEPRDSAVYFCASGLVLGGDRSTYEQYFGPGTRLTVT.

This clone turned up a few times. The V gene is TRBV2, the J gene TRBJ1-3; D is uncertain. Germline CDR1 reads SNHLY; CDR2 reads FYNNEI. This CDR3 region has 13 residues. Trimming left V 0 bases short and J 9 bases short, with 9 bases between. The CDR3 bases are TGTGCCAGCAGTGAAGCGCATAGTGGCACCATATATTTT. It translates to CASSEAHSGTIYF.

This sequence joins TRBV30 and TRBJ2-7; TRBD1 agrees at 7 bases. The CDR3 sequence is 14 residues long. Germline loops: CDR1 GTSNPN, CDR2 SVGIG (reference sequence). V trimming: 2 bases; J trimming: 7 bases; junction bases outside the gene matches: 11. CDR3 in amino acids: CAWSRNRGLGEQYF. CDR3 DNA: TGTGCCTGGAGTCGGAACAGGGGCCTGGGGGAGCAGTACTTC.